The rows below give T cell receptor beta chains drawn from one sample of a study of graft-versus-host responses after intestinal transplantation. The assay was immunoSEQ multiplex PCR, and TCRdb's table has in-frame clones only and misses some. Of some 14,000 clones listed, around 40% are singletons. This specimen consisted of alloreactive CD8+ T cells from a mixed lymphocyte reaction culture, obtained before intestinal transplant. Every receptor here comes from a human patient who received an intestinal transplant. The CDR3 runs from the conserved cysteine through the conserved F or W. A D gene is named only where the DNA matches it firmly. Clone sizes are given selectively: once, few, many, or a class where the clone is expanded.

clone size,CDR3 length,V gene,D gene,J gene,CDR3 protein,CDR3 DNA
.,15,TRBV9,TRBD1,TRBJ1-1,CASSPGQGTNTEAFF,TGTGCCAGCAGCCCGGGACAGGGGACAAACACTGAAGCTTTCTTT
.,13,TRBV11-2,.,TRBJ1-1,CASSTTGYTEAFF,TGTGCCAGCAGCACAACAGGGTATACTGAAGCTTTCTTT
.,15,TRBV15,TRBD2,TRBJ2-7,CATSRGLGGTYEQYF,TGTGCCACCAGCAGGGGGCTGGGGGGGACTTACGAGCAGTACTTC
few,14,TRBV9,.,TRBJ2-7,CASSVRAATYEQYF,TGTGCCAGCAGCGTACGGGCAGCTACCTACGAGCAGTACTTC
.,16,TRBV12-5,TRBD2,TRBJ2-5,CASGLRLAGLQETQYF,TGTGCTAGTGGTTTGCGACTAGCGGGGCTCCAAGAGACCCAGTACTTC
.,13,TRBV5-1,TRBD2,TRBJ2-2,CASRLAAAGELFF,TGCGCCAGCAGACTAGCGGCCGCCGGGGAGCTGTTTTTT
few,14,TRBV5-4,.,TRBJ1-1,CASSPKLMNTEAFF,TGTGCCAGCAGCCCCAAGTTGATGAACACTGAAGCTTTCTTT
.,15,TRBV6-5,TRBD1,TRBJ1-4,CASSPGTGWNEKLFF,TGTGCCAGCAGTCCCGGGACAGGGTGGAATGAAAAACTGTTTTTT
few,15,TRBV6-5,TRBD1,TRBJ1-1,CASSYSVTGGTEAFF,TGTGCCAGCAGTTACTCAGTTACAGGGGGGACTGAAGCTTTCTTT
medium-sized,13,TRBV2,.,TRBJ1-2,CASSEGSPYGYTF,TGTGCCAGCAGTGAAGGTTCCCCCTATGGCTACACCTTC
.,13,TRBV9,.,TRBJ2-5,CASSKGPRGTQYF,TGTGCCAGCAGCAAGGGGCCGCGAGGGACCCAGTACTTC
.,16,TRBV7-9,.,TRBJ1-2,CASSFWGRVGSYGYTF,TGTGCCAGCAGCTTTTGGGGCAGGGTAGGATCCTATGGCTACACCTTC
few,16,TRBV18,.,TRBJ2-2,CASSPVAVIRTGELFF,TGTGCCAGCTCACCGGTCGCGGTAATACGAACCGGGGAGCTGTTTTTT
.,14,TRBV7-9,.,TRBJ1-2,CASSFQGMDYGYTF,TGTGCCAGCAGCTTCCAGGGCATGGACTATGGCTACACCTTC
.,13,TRBV25-1,.,TRBJ2-1,CASSARLVGEQFF,TGCGCCAGCAGTGCTCGACTAGTCGGTGAGCAGTTCTTC
.,17,TRBV9,TRBD1,TRBJ1-3,CASSAGQGKRSGNTIYF,TGTGCCAGCAGCGCAGGACAGGGGAAAAGATCCGGAAACACCATATATTTT
.,13,TRBV27,.,TRBJ1-2,CASSFGPSYGYTF,TGTGCCAGCAGTTTCGGACCATCCTATGGCTACACCTTC
.,12,TRBV5-6,TRBD1,TRBJ2-7,CASSFGTVEQYF,TGTGCCAGCAGCTTCGGGACAGTCGAGCAGTACTTC
.,14,TRBV27,.,TRBJ1-1,CASSLLRGNTEAFF,TGTGCCAGCAGTTTATTAAGAGGGAACACTGAAGCTTTCTTT
few,15,TRBV5-6,TRBD2,TRBJ2-7,CASSLASGGDYEQYF,TGTGCCAGCAGCTTGGCTAGCGGGGGCGATTACGAGCAGTACTTC
few,17,TRBV6-1,.,TRBJ1-1,CASSEAPGQSWGTEAFF,TGTGCCAGCAGTGAAGCACCGGGGCAGTCCTGGGGCACTGAAGCTTTCTTT
.,15,TRBV5-1,.,TRBJ1-4,CASSPAGLLNEKLFF,TGCGCCAGCAGCCCTGCGGGACTCCTGAATGAAAAACTGTTTTTT
.,18,TRBV27,.,TRBJ2-7,CASSSDSLGGFTPYEQYF,TGTGCCAGCAGTTCTGACAGCCTGGGGGGATTCACCCCCTACGAGCAGTACTTC
once,15,TRBV4-3,TRBD1,TRBJ1-1,CASSQDRTGSPEAFF,TGCGCCAGCAGCCAAGATCGGACAGGGAGCCCTGAAGCTTTCTTT
few,12,TRBV27,.,TRBJ2-7,CASSSVAGGIHF,.
.,15,TRBV6-5,TRBD2,TRBJ2-1,CASSYVAGDYNEQFF,TGTGCCAGCAGTTACGTAGCGGGGGATTACAATGAGCAGTTCTTC
.,17,TRBV27,.,TRBJ2-1,CASSGAIGHFTYNEQFF,TGTGCCAGCAGTGGTGCGATCGGACACTTTACTTACAATGAGCAGTTCTTC
.,19,TRBV7-9,.,TRBJ2-7,CASSAILGVSAYDTYEQYF,TGTGCCAGCAGCGCCATACTTGGGGTTTCGGCGTACGATACCTACGAGCAGTACTTC
few,14,TRBV6-6,.,TRBJ2-3,CASSYVGDTDTQYF,TGTGCCAGCAGTTACGTGGGGGACACAGATACGCAGTATTTT
.,13,TRBV6-1,TRBD2,TRBJ2-1,CASSETSMVEQFF,TGTGCCAGCAGTGAGACTAGCATGGTTGAGCAGTTCTTC
few,15,TRBV13,TRBD2,TRBJ2-1,CASSLLAGGSNEQFF,TGTGCCAGCAGCTTACTAGCGGGGGGCTCGAATGAGCAGTTCTTC
few,13,TRBV6-1,.,TRBJ2-1,CAIVWLGYNEQFF,TGTGCCATAGTTTGGCTAGGATACAATGAGCAGTTCTTC